The 5 T cell receptor beta chains below were found in one sample sequenced in a study of OX40 agonist ivuxolimab in advanced cancers. Sequencing used immunoSEQ multiplex PCR; TCRdb keeps in-frame clones, though not all of them. Among 30,000 to 45,000 clones listed, 87% were seen once. The sequencing here drew on CD4+ or CD8+ T cells sorted from blood, taken in a trial of the OX40 agonist ivuxolimab. Receptors originate from an adult with an advanced solid tumor such as melanoma, head and neck, liver or kidney cancer.

This rearrangement joins TRBV6-5 to TRBJ2-7; the match to TRBD2 covers 11 bases. V was pared by 5 bases and J by 4 bases, with 1 base of the junction left unmatched. The germline V gene encodes CDR1 MNHEY and CDR2 SVGAGI. The length of the CDR3 is 13 residues. The CDR3 spells CASSRLAGYEQYF. The CDR3 nucleotides read TGTGCCAGCAGTCGACTAGCGGGATACGAGCAGTACTTC.

The gene calls are TRBV4-2 and TRBJ2-3, with D possibly TRBD2 on 7 matching bases. The length of the CDR3 is 16 residues. V was trimmed by 4 bases and J by 1 base, leaving 15 bases between them. The germline CDR1 and CDR2 sequences are LGHNA and YNFKEQ. The DNA for the CDR3 is TGTGCCAGCAGCCGCCAAGGGGGAGGGCGCACAGATACGCAGTATTTT. Protein sequence: CASSRQGGGRTDTQYF.

The rearrangement links TRBV6-1 to TRBJ1-3, with 7 bases identical to TRBD1. This CDR3 is built from 14 residues. V dropped 5 bases and J dropped 2; count of bases not matched to a gene: 3. Per germline, CDR1 MNHNS and CDR2 SASEGT. The CDR3 DNA reads TGTGCCAGCAGTTATGACAGGGCTGGAAACACCATATATTTT. Its translation: CASSYDRAGNTIYF.

This clone was observed a few times. V and J are TRBV5-1 and TRBJ1-1; the D gene is possibly TRBD1 (5 bases). This CDR3 is built from 15 residues. Deletions cut 0 bases from V and 2 bases from J, with 11 bases between. Per the germline V gene, CDR1 is SGHRS and CDR2 is YFSETQ. In DNA, the CDR3 is TGCGCCAGCAGCTTGGACGGACAACAAAACACTGAAGCTTTCTTT. Protein product: CASSLDGQQNTEAFF. Using reference TRBV5-1 and TRBJ1-1 for the parts outside the CDR3, the full variable domain is KAGVTQTPRYLIKTRGQQVTLSCSPISGHRSVSWYQQTPGQGLQFLFEYFSETQRNKGNFPGRFSGRQFSNSRSEMNVSTLELGDSALYLCASSLDGQQNTEAFFGQGTRLTVV.

This clone was picked up one time. The J gene is TRBJ1-5, the V gene TRBV6-5; D is unclear. The V gene's germline CDR1 is MNHEY and CDR2 SVGAGI. V was pared by 6 bases and J by 1 base, with 7 bases between. The length of the CDR3 is 13 residues. DNA of the CDR3: TGTGCCAGCAGAGTCGGGAGCAATCAGCCCCAGCATTTT. It codes for CASRVGSNQPQHF.